This is a list of T cell receptor beta chains from one sample in a study of blood T cell repertoires in COVID-19. Method: immunoSEQ multiplex PCR; TCRdb's copy keeps in-frame clones and lacks some. Among some 37,000 clones, 81% were seen once, and the ten largest hold about 29%. The sequenced sample consisted of peripheral blood. Every receptor here comes from an older man with active or convalescent COVID-19. Each CDR3 is given with its conserved first and last residue. D genes are given only for firm matches. Size is stated for part of the rows, as once, few or many counts, or as a class when the clone is expanded.

cdr3_length: 13
v_call: TRBV29-1
j_call: TRBJ1-2
clone_size: -
d_call: -
cdr3_nt: TGCAGCGTAGATCGGGACACATACTATGGCTACACCTTC
cdr3_aa: CSVDRDTYYGYTF

cdr3_length: 15
v_call: TRBV7-8
j_call: TRBJ1-2
clone_size: few
d_call: TRBD1
cdr3_nt: TGTGCCAGCAGCTCCGGGACAGGGGGCACCTATGGCTACACCTTC
cdr3_aa: CASSSGTGGTYGYTF

cdr3_length: 16
v_call: TRBV18
j_call: TRBJ2-5
clone_size: -
d_call: TRBD2
cdr3_nt: TGTGCCAGCTCACCAACTAGCGGGGGGTACAGAGTTACCCAGTACTTC
cdr3_aa: CASSPTSGGYRVTQYF

cdr3_length: 13
v_call: TRBV2
j_call: TRBJ1-2
clone_size: -
d_call: TRBD1
cdr3_nt: TGTGCCAGCAGTGACAGGGGGGTTAGTGGCTACACCTTC
cdr3_aa: CASSDRGVSGYTF

cdr3_length: 13
v_call: TRBV28
j_call: TRBJ1-1
clone_size: -
d_call: -
cdr3_nt: TGTGCCAGCGTCGTAAACGGGGGGCGTGAAGCTTTCTTT
cdr3_aa: CASVVNGGREAFF

cdr3_length: 15
v_call: TRBV4-1
j_call: TRBJ1-1
clone_size: -
d_call: -
cdr3_nt: TGCGCCAGCAGCCGAGAATTACAGGGATCCACTGAAGCTTTCTTT
cdr3_aa: CASSRELQGSTEAFF

cdr3_length: 17
v_call: TRBV4-2
j_call: TRBJ2-7
clone_size: -
d_call: -
cdr3_nt: TGTGCCAGCAGCCAAGTATTCAGGGGAAAGTCGGGCTACGAGCAGTACTTC
cdr3_aa: CASSQVFRGKSGYEQYF

cdr3_length: 16
v_call: TRBV6-6
j_call: TRBJ2-6
clone_size: -
d_call: -
cdr3_nt: TGTGCCAGCAGTCCCCCAGGGGCGACTGGGGCCAACGTCCTGACTTTC
cdr3_aa: CASSPPGATGANVLTF

cdr3_length: 14
v_call: TRBV5-1
j_call: TRBJ1-4
clone_size: few
d_call: TRBD1
cdr3_nt: TGCGCCAGCAGCACCGCACGGACAGGCGAAAAACTGTTTTTT
cdr3_aa: CASSTARTGEKLFF

cdr3_length: 17
v_call: TRBV5-1
j_call: TRBJ2-2
clone_size: -
d_call: TRBD2
cdr3_nt: TGCGCCAGCAGCTTGGCGTTGGCGGGAGATGGTACCGGGGAGCTGTTTTTT
cdr3_aa: CASSLALAGDGTGELFF

cdr3_length: 16
v_call: TRBV9
j_call: TRBJ2-4
clone_size: -
d_call: TRBD2
cdr3_nt: TGTGCCAGCAGCGGTAGCGGGGCGGGGACCAAAAACATTCAGTACTTC
cdr3_aa: CASSGSGAGTKNIQYF

cdr3_length: 16
v_call: TRBV5-1
j_call: TRBJ2-3
clone_size: -
d_call: -
cdr3_nt: TGCGCCAGCCGACGTGGTGATGGAGGGAGATCAGATACGCAGTATTTT
cdr3_aa: CASRRGDGGRSDTQYF

cdr3_length: 14
v_call: TRBV6-2/TRBV6-3
j_call: TRBJ1-6
clone_size: -
d_call: TRBD1
cdr3_nt: TGTGCCAGCAGCCGGGGACAGGGGAATTCACCCCTCCACTTT
cdr3_aa: CASSRGQGNSPLHF

cdr3_length: 14
v_call: TRBV7-8
j_call: TRBJ2-7
clone_size: -
d_call: TRBD2
cdr3_nt: TGTGCCAGCCGGGAGCGGGAGGGCCTAGACGAGCAGTACTTC
cdr3_aa: CASREREGLDEQYF

cdr3_length: 16
v_call: TRBV7-6
j_call: TRBJ2-2
clone_size: -
d_call: TRBD2
cdr3_nt: TGTGCCAGCAGCTTAATAGCGGGGGGATACACCGGGGAGCTGTTTTTT
cdr3_aa: CASSLIAGGYTGELFF

cdr3_length: 11
v_call: TRBV20-1
j_call: TRBJ1-5
clone_size: -
d_call: TRBD1
cdr3_nt: TGCAGTGCTAGAGGGACAGGGTATGAGCATTTT
cdr3_aa: CSARGTGYEHF

cdr3_length: 13
v_call: TRBV7-3
j_call: TRBJ2-5
clone_size: -
d_call: -
cdr3_nt: TGTGCCAGCAGCCGGGACTCTCAAGAGACCCAGTACTTC
cdr3_aa: CASSRDSQETQYF

cdr3_length: 15
v_call: TRBV6-2/TRBV6-3
j_call: TRBJ1-2
clone_size: once
d_call: -
cdr3_nt: TGTGCCAGCAGCCAGGGAGGGCGACAGTACTATGGCTACACCTTC
cdr3_aa: CASSQGGRQYYGYTF

cdr3_length: 13
v_call: TRBV5-4
j_call: TRBJ2-5
clone_size: -
d_call: -
cdr3_nt: TGTGCCAGCAGCTTGGATCTAGTAGAGACCCAGTACTTC
cdr3_aa: CASSLDLVETQYF

cdr3_length: 15
v_call: TRBV7-3
j_call: TRBJ2-1
clone_size: many
d_call: TRBD2
cdr3_nt: TGTGCCAGCAGCTCAACTAGCGGGGGCTACAATGAGCAGTTCTTC
cdr3_aa: CASSSTSGGYNEQFF

cdr3_length: 13
v_call: TRBV7-2
j_call: TRBJ2-3
clone_size: -
d_call: -
cdr3_nt: TGTGCCAGCAGCTATGGGACTGGAGATACGCAGTATTTT
cdr3_aa: CASSYGTGDTQYF

cdr3_length: 15
v_call: TRBV5-1
j_call: TRBJ2-2
clone_size: many
d_call: -
cdr3_nt: TGCGCCAGCAGCTTGGCAGGGTATACTGGCGGGGAGCTGTTTTTT
cdr3_aa: CASSLAGYTGGELFF

cdr3_length: 14
v_call: TRBV5-1
j_call: TRBJ1-5
clone_size: -
d_call: TRBD1
cdr3_nt: TGCGCCAGCAGCTTATACAGGGGCGGACAGCCCCAGCATTTT
cdr3_aa: CASSLYRGGQPQHF